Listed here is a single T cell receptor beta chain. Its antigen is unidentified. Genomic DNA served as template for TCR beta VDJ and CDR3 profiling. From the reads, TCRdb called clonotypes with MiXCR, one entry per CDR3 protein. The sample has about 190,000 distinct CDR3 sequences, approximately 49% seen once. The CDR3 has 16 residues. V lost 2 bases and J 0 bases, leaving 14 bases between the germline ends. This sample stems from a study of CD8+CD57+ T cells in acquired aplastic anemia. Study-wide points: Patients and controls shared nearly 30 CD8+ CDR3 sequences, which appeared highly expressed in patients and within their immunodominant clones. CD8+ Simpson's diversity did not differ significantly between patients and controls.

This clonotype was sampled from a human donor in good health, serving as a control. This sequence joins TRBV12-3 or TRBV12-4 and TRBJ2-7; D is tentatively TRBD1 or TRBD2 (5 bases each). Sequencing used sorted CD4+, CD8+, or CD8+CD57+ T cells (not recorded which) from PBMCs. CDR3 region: CASSLLRGPYSYEQYF. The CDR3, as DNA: TGTGCCAGCAGTTTATTGAGGGGCCCCTACTCCTACGAGCAGTACTTC.